Given below is one T cell receptor (beta chain) in context. Adults between roughly 18 and 89 years of age took part from 24 US areas. Participant-given clinical history determined each cohort assignment. The data stem from a study of blood T cell repertoires in COVID-19. Across the whole study: Sources were T cells, B-cell-depleted T cells, or PBMCs; the material itself was cDNA or gDNA.

The germline V and J ends were trimmed by 6 bases and 6 bases, with 9 bases remaining between them. The CDR3 runs to 11 residues. Method: immunoSEQ multiplex PCR; TCRdb's copy keeps in-frame clones and lacks some. This table has hundreds of thousands of clones, about 82% appearing once. Specimen: PBMCs or T cells enriched from blood (not recorded which). V and J are TRBV12-3 or TRBV12-4 and TRBJ2-7, with unresolved D. The origin of this receptor is a woman aged 50 to 60 who had recovered from COVID-19. CDR3 coding DNA: TGTGCCAGCAGCTCCGGTGGCGAGCAGTACTTC. Amino acids: CASSSGGEQYF.